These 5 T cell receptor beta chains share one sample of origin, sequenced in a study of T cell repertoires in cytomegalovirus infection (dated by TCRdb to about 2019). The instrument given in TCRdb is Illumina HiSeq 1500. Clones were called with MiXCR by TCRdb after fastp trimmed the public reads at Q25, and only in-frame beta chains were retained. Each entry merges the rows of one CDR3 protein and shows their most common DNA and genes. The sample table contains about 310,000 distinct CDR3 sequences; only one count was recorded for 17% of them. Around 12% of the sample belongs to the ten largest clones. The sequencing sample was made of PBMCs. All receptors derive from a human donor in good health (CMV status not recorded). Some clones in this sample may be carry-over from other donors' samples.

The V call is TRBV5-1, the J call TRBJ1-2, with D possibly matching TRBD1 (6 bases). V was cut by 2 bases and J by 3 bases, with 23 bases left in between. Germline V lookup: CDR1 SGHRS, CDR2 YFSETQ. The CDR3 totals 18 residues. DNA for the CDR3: TGCGCCAGCAGCTTAACATTGGACAGTTTTGGTTTGGACTATGGCTACACCTTC. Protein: CASSLTLDSFGLDYGYTF.

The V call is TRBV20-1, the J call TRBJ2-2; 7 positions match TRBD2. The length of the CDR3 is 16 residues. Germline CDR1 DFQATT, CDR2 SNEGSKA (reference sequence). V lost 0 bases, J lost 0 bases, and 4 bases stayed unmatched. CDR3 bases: TGCAGTGCTAGAGATCCGGGAGGCTCGAACACCGGGGAGCTGTTTTTT. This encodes CSARDPGGSNTGELFF.

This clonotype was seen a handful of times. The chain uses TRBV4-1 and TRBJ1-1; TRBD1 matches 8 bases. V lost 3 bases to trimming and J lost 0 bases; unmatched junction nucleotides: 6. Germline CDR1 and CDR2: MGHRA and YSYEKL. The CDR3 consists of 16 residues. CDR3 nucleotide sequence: TGCGCCAGCAGCCACCAGGGGGCCTTCATGAACACTGAAGCTTTCTTT. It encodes CASSHQGAFMNTEAFF.

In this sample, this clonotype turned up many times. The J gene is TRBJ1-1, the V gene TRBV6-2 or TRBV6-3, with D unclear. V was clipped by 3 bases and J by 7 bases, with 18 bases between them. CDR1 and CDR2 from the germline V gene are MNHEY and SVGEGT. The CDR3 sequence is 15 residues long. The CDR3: CASSYKAVPLVEAFF. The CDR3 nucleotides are TGTGCCAGCAGTTATAAAGCCGTCCCACTCGTTGAAGCTTTCTTT.

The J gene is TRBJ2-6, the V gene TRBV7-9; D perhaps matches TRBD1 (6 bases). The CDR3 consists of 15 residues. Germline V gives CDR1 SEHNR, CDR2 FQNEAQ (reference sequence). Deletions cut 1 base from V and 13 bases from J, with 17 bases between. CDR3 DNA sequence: TGTGCCAGCAGCTTAGAGGACAGACTCGCAGCGGTCCTGACTTTC. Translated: CASSLEDRLAAVLTF.